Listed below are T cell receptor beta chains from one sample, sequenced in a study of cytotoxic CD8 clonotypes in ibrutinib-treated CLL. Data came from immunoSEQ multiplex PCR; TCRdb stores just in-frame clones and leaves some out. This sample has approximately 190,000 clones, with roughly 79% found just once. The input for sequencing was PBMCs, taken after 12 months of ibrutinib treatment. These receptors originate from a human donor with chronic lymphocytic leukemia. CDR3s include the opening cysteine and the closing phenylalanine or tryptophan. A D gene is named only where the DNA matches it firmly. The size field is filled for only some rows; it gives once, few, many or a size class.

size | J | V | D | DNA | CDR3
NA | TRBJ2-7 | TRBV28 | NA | TGTGCCAGCAGTTTCTCCGGGAGCGACGCCGAGCAGTACTTC | CASSFSGSDAEQYF
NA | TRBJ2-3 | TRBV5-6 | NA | TGTGCCAGCAGCTTGGGGCTGGGGTGGACAGATACGCAGTATTTT | CASSLGLGWTDTQYF
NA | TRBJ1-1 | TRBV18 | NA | TGTGCCAGCTCACCACCGGGGAGCACTGAAGCTTTCTTT | CASSPPGSTEAFF
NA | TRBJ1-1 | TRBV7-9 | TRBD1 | TGTGCCAGCAGCATACGACAGGGAGAGACTGAAGCTTTCTTT | CASSIRQGETEAFF
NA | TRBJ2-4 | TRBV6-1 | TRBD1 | TGTGCCAGCAGTGATAGACAGGGATGGGCCAAAAACATTCAGTACTTC | CASSDRQGWAKNIQYF
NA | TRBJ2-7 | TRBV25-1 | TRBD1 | TGTGCCAGCAGTGCAGCCGGGACAGAAACCTACGAGCAGTACTTC | CASSAAGTETYEQYF
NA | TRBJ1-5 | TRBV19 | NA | TGTGCCAGTAGTATACTCCGGGACTCCTGGGGCAATCAGCCCCAGCATTTT | CASSILRDSWGNQPQHF
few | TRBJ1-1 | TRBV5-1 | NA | TGCGCCAGCAGCTTGGGCTCGATGGGGAACACTGAAGCTTTCTTT | CASSLGSMGNTEAFF
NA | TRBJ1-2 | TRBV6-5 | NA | TGTGCCAGCAGTTTCGGACAGAGGGGGTCTAGGACCTTC | CASSFGQRGSRTF
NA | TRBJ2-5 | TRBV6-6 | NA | TGTGCCAGCAGCCCGCGACGGCAAGAGACCCAGTACTTC | CASSPRRQETQYF
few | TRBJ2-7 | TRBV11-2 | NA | TGTGCCAGCAGCTTAGCCCAGGGGCGTCAGTACTTC | CASSLAQGRQYF
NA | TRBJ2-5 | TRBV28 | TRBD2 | TGTGCCAGCAGCCCCCACACCTCATCTAGCGGCCAAGAGACCCAGTACTTC | CASSPHTSSSGQETQYF
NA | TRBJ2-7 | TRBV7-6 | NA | TGTGCCAGCAGCCCTAACCTGGGGGGCTACGAGCAGTACTTC | CASSPNLGGYEQYF
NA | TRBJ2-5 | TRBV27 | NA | TGTGCCAGCAGTACCTCGACAGTAGGTACCCAAGAGACCCAGTACTTC | CASSTSTVGTQETQYF
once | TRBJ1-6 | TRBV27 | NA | TGTGCCAGCAGTTACCTCCCCCGGCCGAATTCACCCCTCCACTTT | CASSYLPRPNSPLHF
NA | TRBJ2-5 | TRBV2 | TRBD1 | TGTGCCAGCCACCCCGGACAGGGTCAAGAGACCCAGTACTTC | CASHPGQGQETQYF
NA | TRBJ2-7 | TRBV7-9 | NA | TGTGCCAGCAGCCCCCCCAGCTCCTACGAGCAGTACTTC | CASSPPSSYEQYF
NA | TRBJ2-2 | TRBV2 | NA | TGTGCCAGCAGTGACCAAGGTCGGGCCGGGGAGCTGTTTTTT | CASSDQGRAGELFF
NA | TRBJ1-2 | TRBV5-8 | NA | TGTGCCAGCAGCTTGGAGAAGGGCCCTGACTATGGCTACACCTTC | CASSLEKGPDYGYTF
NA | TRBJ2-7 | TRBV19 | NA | TGTGCCAGTAGTTTTGCCTGGGGAACCTACGAGCAGTACTTC | CASSFAWGTYEQYF
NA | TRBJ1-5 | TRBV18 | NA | TGTGCCAGCTCACCGCAGGGGTTCAATCAGCCCCAGCATTTT | CASSPQGFNQPQHF
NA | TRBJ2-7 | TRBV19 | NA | TGTGCCAGTAGTAAGTTGGGAGAGGCCCGCTACGAGCAGTACTTC | CASSKLGEARYEQYF
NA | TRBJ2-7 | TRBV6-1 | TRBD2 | TGTGCCAGCAGTGAATCCCCCAGCGGGAGGGAGCAGTACTTC | CASSESPSGREQYF
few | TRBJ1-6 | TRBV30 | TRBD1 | TGTGCCTGGAGTGGCCCCGGGACAGGGATTAATTCACCCCTCCACTTT | CAWSGPGTGINSPLHF
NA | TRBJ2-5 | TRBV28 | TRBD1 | TGTGCCAGCAGCCTCCACTCGGGACAGCCAGAGTGGGACTTC | CASSLHSGQPEWDF
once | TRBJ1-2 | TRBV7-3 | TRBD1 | TGTGCCAGCAGCCCACGGACAGGGGGTGATGGAGGCTACACCTTC | CASSPRTGGDGGYTF
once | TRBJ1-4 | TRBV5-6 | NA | TGTGCCAGCAGCTCACCCCTCGGAGTTGCAACTAATGAAAAACTGTTTTTT | CASSSPLGVATNEKLFF
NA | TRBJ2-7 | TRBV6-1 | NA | TGTGCCAGCTCCACCGGACCTTACGAGCAGTACTTC | CASSTGPYEQYF
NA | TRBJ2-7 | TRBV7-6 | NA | TGTGCCAGCAGCTTATACGGGGACTCCTACGAGCAGTACTTC | CASSLYGDSYEQYF
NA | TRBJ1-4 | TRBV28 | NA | TGTGCCAACTCACCCCAGGGCAAAGTTGAAAAACTGTTTTTT | CANSPQGKVEKLFF
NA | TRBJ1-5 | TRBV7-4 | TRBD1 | TGTGCCAGCAGCTTAGAGACAGGGGCTAGAGACCAGCCCCAGCATTTT | CASSLETGARDQPQHF
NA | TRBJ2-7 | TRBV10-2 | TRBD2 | TGCGCCAGCAGGACTATCGGGAGGGTGGCCTACGAGCAGTACTTC | CASRTIGRVAYEQYF
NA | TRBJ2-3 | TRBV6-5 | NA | TGTGCCAGCAGTCAAGGAAGTGTCGCAGATACGCAGTATTTT | CASSQGSVADTQYF
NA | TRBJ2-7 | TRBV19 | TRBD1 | TGTGCCAGTAGTCTCGCCGGGACAGGGGCTGAGCAGTACTTC | CASSLAGTGAEQYF
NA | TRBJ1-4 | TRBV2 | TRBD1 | TGTGCCAGCTGGGGACAGAACTATAATGAAAAACTGTTTTTT | CASWGQNYNEKLFF